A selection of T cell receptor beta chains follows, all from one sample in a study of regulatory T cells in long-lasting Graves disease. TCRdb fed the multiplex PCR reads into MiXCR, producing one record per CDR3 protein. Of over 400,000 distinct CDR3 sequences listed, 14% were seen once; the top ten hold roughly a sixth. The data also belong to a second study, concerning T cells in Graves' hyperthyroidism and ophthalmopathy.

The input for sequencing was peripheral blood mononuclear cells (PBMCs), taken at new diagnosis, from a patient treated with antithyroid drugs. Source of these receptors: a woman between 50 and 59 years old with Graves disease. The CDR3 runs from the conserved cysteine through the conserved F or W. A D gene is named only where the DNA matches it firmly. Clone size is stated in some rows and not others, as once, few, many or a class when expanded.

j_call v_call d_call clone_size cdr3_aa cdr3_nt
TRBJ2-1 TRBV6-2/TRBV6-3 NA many CASRRLEDEQFF TGTGCCAGCAGGAGGTTGGAGGATGAGCAGTTCTTC
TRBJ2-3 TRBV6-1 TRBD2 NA CASSDRMRLAGADTQYF TGTGCCAGCAGTGATAGAATGCGACTAGCTGGTGCGGATACGCAGTATTTT
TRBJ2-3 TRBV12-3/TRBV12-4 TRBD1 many CASSLETGGGADTQYF TGTGCCAGCAGTTTGGAGACAGGGGGCGGGGCGGATACGCAGTATTTT
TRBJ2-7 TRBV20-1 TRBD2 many CSARLGTSRIYEQYF TGCAGTGCTAGACTCGGGACTAGCAGGATCTACGAGCAGTACTTC
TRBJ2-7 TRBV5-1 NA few CASSLEGGYYEQYF TGCGCCAGCAGCTTGGAGGGCGGATACTACGAGCAGTACTTC
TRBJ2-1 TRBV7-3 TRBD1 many CASSLSRFQGQGAYNEQFF TGTGCCAGCAGCTTAAGTCGGTTTCAGGGACAGGGGGCCTACAATGAGCAGTTCTTC
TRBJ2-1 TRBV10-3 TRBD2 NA CAISDPGTSGYNEQFF TGTGCCATCAGTGACCCCGGGACTAGCGGCTACAATGAGCAGTTCTTC
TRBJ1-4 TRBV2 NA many CASRVGMEGKLFF TGTGCCAGCCGCGTCGGGATGGAGGGAAAACTGTTTTTT
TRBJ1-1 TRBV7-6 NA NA CASSFGDPTEAFF TGTGCCAGCAGCTTTGGGGATCCCACTGAAGCTTTCTTT
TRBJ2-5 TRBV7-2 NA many CASSSRVLETQYF TGTGCCAGCAGCTCTCGGGTTTTAGAGACCCAGTACTTC
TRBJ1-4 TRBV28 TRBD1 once CAHRGGQGGEKPFF TGTGCCCATCGTGGGGGACAGGGCGGTGAAAAACCGTTTTTT
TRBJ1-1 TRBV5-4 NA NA CASSFGQGYTEAFF TGTGCCAGCAGCTTCGGGCAGGGGTACACTGAAGCTTTCTTT
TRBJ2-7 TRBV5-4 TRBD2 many CASSPPGLAGAEQYF TGTGCCAGCAGCCCACCGGGGCTAGCGGGAGCCGAGCAGTACTTC
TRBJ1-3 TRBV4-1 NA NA CASSQARFSGNTIYF TGCGCCAGCAGCCAAGCCCGGTTCTCTGGAAACACCATATATTTT
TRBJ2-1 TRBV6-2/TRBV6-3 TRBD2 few CASTWQGLVNSRNEQFF TGTGCCAGCACATGGCAGGGACTAGTCAACAGCCGGAATGAGCAGTTCTTC
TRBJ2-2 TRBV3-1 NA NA CASSRQVGESGELFF TGTGCCAGCAGCCGACAGGTGGGGGAATCCGGGGAGCTGTTTTTT
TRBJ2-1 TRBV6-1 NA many CASSLPGPYNEQFF TGTGCCAGCAGCCTCCCAGGGCCCTACAATGAGCAGTTCTTC
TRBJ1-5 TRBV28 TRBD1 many CASNSGTERYSNQPQHF TGTGCCAGCAATTCGGGGACAGAGAGGTATAGCAATCAGCCCCAGCATTTT